Below are 24 T cell receptor beta chains sequenced from a single sample in a study of identical twins. TCRdb analysed the 5' RACE reads with MiXCR anew, one entry per CDR3 protein. The sample yields roughly 1,500,000 distinct CDR3 sequences, less than 35% seen once. Sequencing was done on a sample of cord blood. The receptors originated from a newborn girl in good health.

There are a few counts of this clonotype. This rearrangement joins TRBV6-5 to TRBJ2-4, with D possibly matching TRBD2 (6 bases). V dropped 2 bases and J dropped 4 bases, with 12 bases sitting between them. The CDR3 has 15 residues. Germline values: CDR1 MNHEY, CDR2 SVGAGI. The CDR3 region has the DNA TGTGCCAGCAGTTACCCGGGAGCCGGGAAAAACATTCAGTACTTC. It translates to CASSYPGAGKNIQYF.

The genes are TRBV5-1 and TRBJ2-1; no clear D gene. The germline gives CDR1 SGHRS, CDR2 YFSETQ. V was clipped by 0 bases and J by 4 bases, with 8 bases between them. This CDR3 has 14 amino acids. Written as DNA, the CDR3 is TGCGCCAGCAGCTTGGGGTGCGATTACAATGAGCAGTTCTTC. Encoded protein: CASSLGCDYNEQFF.

This clonotype has more than one count but fewer than ten. This sequence joins TRBV11-2 and TRBJ2-1, with D possibly being TRBD2 (7 bases). This CDR3 comprises 13 residues. Germline V gene sequence: CDR1 SGHAT, CDR2 FQNNGV. Trimming left V 5 bases short and J 9 bases short, with 14 bases between. CDR3 nucleotide sequence: TGTGCCAGCAGCCCGGCGGGGGCTCTTGAGCAGTTCTTC. It translates to CASSPAGALEQFF.

Only one count was recorded for this clonotype. The chain uses TRBV2 and TRBJ1-4, with a tentative D call TRBD1 (5 bases). V was trimmed by 7 bases and J by 4 bases, leaving 10 bases between them. The CDR3 consists of 13 residues. Per the germline V gene, CDR1 is SNHLY and CDR2 is FYNNEI. The CDR3 nucleotides are TGTGCCAGCAAGACAGACTTTAATGAAAAACTGTTTTTT. Encoded protein: CASKTDFNEKLFF.

In its sample, this clonotype was seen many times. J is TRBJ2-3 and V is TRBV14; no clear D. The CDR3 loop spans 13 amino acids. Germline V gene data show CDR1 as SGHDN and CDR2 as FVKESK. V was pared by 1 base and J by 4 bases, with 6 bases between. CDR3 protein: CASSQGVPDTQYF. In nucleotides, the CDR3 is TGTGCCAGCAGCCAAGGGGTACCAGATACGCAGTATTTT.

This clonotype was recorded a few times. The V and J genes are TRBV20-1 and TRBJ1-5, with TRBD1 as a possible D gene (5 bases). The CDR3 length is 15 residues. Germline CDR1 is DFQATT and CDR2 is SNEGSKA (reference sequence). V was pared by 0 bases and J by 1 base, with 10 bases between. CDR3 DNA sequence: TGCAGTGCTAGAGAGGGGGGAAGGAGCAATCAGCCCCAGCATTTT. Translation: CSAREGGRSNQPQHF.

A remark on this clonotype: A junction end diverges from the germline sequence, so it may reflect a read error. The CDR3, as DNA: TGTGCCGGCAGCCAACAGGGTCCAAGCTCCTACGAGCAGTACTTC. It yields the protein CAGSQQGPSSYEQYF. The chain joins TRBV7-8 to TRBJ2-7; D is perhaps TRBD1 (6 bases). The CDR3 runs 15 residues. The germline CDR1 and CDR2 sequences are SGHVS and FQNEAQ.

This clonotype was seen more than once but under ten times. The chain employs TRBV6-1 and TRBJ1-2, with 7 bases aligning to TRBD1. J was trimmed by 3 bases and V by 6 bases; bases with no gene match: 7. CDR1 MNHNS and CDR2 SASEGT come from the germline V gene. This CDR3 has 14 residues. In nucleotides, the CDR3 is TGTGCCAGCAGGTTGACAGGGAAAGACTATGGCTACACCTTC. This sequence encodes CASRLTGKDYGYTF.

The chain links TRBV28 to TRBJ2-5; TRBD2 aligns across 15 bases. Germline assignment: CDR1 MDHEN and CDR2 SYDVKM. V was clipped by 0 bases and J by 11 bases; unmatched bases: 4. CDR3 length: 15 residues. The CDR3 region is CASSLWGLAGGKQYF. In nucleotides, the CDR3 is TGTGCCAGCAGTTTATGGGGACTAGCGGGAGGAAAGCAGTACTTC.

This clonotype was counted between two and nine times. V usage is TRBV3-1 and J usage is TRBJ1-2; no definite D call. V gave up 1 base and J gave up 0 bases, with 9 bases separating them. Germline CDR1 reads LGHDT; CDR2 reads YNNKEL (reference sequence). The CDR3 loop spans 15 amino acids. CDR3 amino acids: CASSQAPTANYGYTF. The CDR3 region has the DNA TGTGCCAGCAGCCAAGCTCCTACAGCTAACTATGGCTACACCTTC.

This clonotype came up once. The V and J genes are TRBV28 and TRBJ1-5; D unresolved. Trimming stripped 8 bases from V and 11 bases from J, with 10 bases between. CDR3 length equals 10 residues. The V gene's germline CDR1 is MDHEN and CDR2 SYDVKM. CDR3 protein: CASGILSQHF. CDR3 DNA sequence: TGTGCCAGCGGGATCTTGTCCCAGCATTTT.

This clonotype was observed once. This chain joins TRBV4-2 and TRBJ1-4, with a tentative D call TRBD1 (5 bases). V gave up 0 bases and J gave up 2 bases, with 10 bases separating them. Looked up from germline, CDR1 is LGHNA and CDR2 is YNFKEQ. The CDR3 has 16 amino acids. CDR3 sequence reads: CASSQEWRDTNEKLFF. DNA for the CDR3: TGTGCCAGCAGCCAAGAATGGAGGGACACTAATGAAAAACTGTTTTTT.

This sequence joins TRBV28 and TRBJ2-7; D is ambiguous. Trimming removed 5 bases at V and 0 bases at J, with 14 bases between. Germline CDR1 MDHEN, CDR2 SYDVKM. The CDR3 contains 15 residues. CDR3 in amino acids: CASSPLNTGSYEQYF. The CDR3 DNA sequence: TGTGCCAGCAGTCCTCTCAACACCGGCTCCTACGAGCAGTACTTC.

This clonotype was counted a few times. The chain carries TRBV11-2 and TRBJ1-2; tentatively, D is TRBD1 (5 bases). Germline V lookup: CDR1 SGHAT, CDR2 FQNNGV. V lost 4 bases, J lost 8 bases, and 23 bases lay in between. The CDR3 contains 16 residues. CDR3 sequence (DNA): TGTGCCAGCAGCTCCGGTCTGCAGGGAGGGATGAAGGGCTACACCTTC. It specifies CASSSGLQGGMKGYTF.

As regards this clonotype: One junction end does not reproduce the germline sequence, and a read error may be involved. The chain carries TRBV4-3 and TRBJ2-7, with D tentatively TRBD2 (6 bases). The CDR3 has 14 amino acids. Germline CDR1 is LGHNA and CDR2 is YSLEER. CDR3 nucleotide sequence: TGCACCAGCAGCCAAGAGATAAGCGGGCCAGAGCAGTACTTC. Residues: CTSSQEISGPEQYF.

The chain uses TRBV20-1 and TRBJ2-7; 12 bases fit TRBD2. J lost 3 bases, V lost 5 bases, and 5 bases had no gene match. The CDR3 covers 14 residues. Per germline, CDR1 DFQATT and CDR2 SNEGSKA (reference sequence). The CDR3 spells CSASRTSGNYEQYF. CDR3 nucleotides: TGCAGTGCTTCTCGGACTAGCGGGAACTACGAGCAGTACTTC.

The chain links TRBV5-5 to TRBJ2-5, with D perhaps TRBD1 (7 bases). This CDR3 has 15 amino acids. Trimming stripped 1 base from V and 4 bases from J, with 14 bases between. Germline CDR1 is SGHKS and CDR2 is YYEKEE (reference sequence). The DNA for the CDR3 is TGTGCCAGCAGCTTGAATGCAGGGGGGTTAGAGACCCAGTACTTC. Translated, it gives CASSLNAGGLETQYF.

The rearrangement joins TRBV9 to TRBJ1-1, with D hard to call. The CDR3 length is 13 residues. Germline values: CDR1 SGDLS, CDR2 YYNGEE. V lost 3 bases to trimming and J lost 1 base, with 7 bases between them. The CDR3 region is CASSATPNTEAFF. DNA of the CDR3: TGTGCCAGCAGCGCGACACCGAACACTGAAGCTTTCTTT.

There are a few counts of this clonotype. The V and J genes are TRBV5-1 and TRBJ1-2; a weak D match, TRBD1 (5 bases). Trimming removed 4 bases from V and 0 bases from J, with 10 bases in between. Per germline, CDR1 SGHRS and CDR2 YFSETQ. The CDR3 loop spans 14 amino acids. CDR3 DNA sequence: TGCGCCAGCAGCGCCATACAGGCTAACTATGGCTACACCTTC. Protein: CASSAIQANYGYTF. The full variable domain, rest sourced from reference TRBV5-1 and TRBJ1-2, is KAGVTQTPRYLIKTRGQQVTLSCSPISGHRSVSWYQQTPGQGLQFLFEYFSETQRNKGNFPGRFSGRQFSNSRSEMNVSTLELGDSALYLCASSAIQANYGYTFGSGTRLTVV.

J is TRBJ1-5 and V is TRBV12-3 or TRBV12-4; perhaps TRBD1 as D (5 bases). CDR3 length: 14 residues. With 6 bases removed from V and 5 bases from J, the gap between germline ends came to 14 bases. The CDR3 coding sequence is TGTGCCAGCAGCTCAGGGTTTGGGGATCAGCCCCAGCATTTT. Encoded protein: CASSSGFGDQPQHF.

This clonotype was seen more than once but under ten times. The V call is TRBV20-1, the J call TRBJ1-4; 10 bases map to TRBD1. CDR1 and CDR2 from the germline V gene are DFQATT and SNEGSKA (reference sequence). Trimming removed 0 bases from V and 8 bases from J; junction bases left unmatched: 3. This CDR3 is 14 amino acids long. The CDR3 reads CSARDGTGDEKLFF. The CDR3 DNA sequence: TGCAGTGCTAGAGATGGGACAGGGGACGAAAAACTGTTTTTT.

In this sample, this clonotype turned up a few times. The rearrangement joins TRBV4-1 to TRBJ2-3; no clear D gene. The CDR3 length is 16 residues. V shed 1 base and J shed 0 bases, with 11 bases lying between them. The germline V gene encodes CDR1 MGHRA and CDR2 YSYEKL. In nucleotides, the CDR3 is TGCGCCAGCAGCCAAGCCCAGGCGCTCAGCACAGATACGCAGTATTTT. Encoded protein: CASSQAQALSTDTQYF.

Details on this clonotype: A read error may explain this, as a much larger clone is one base away. The chain couples TRBV6-2 or TRBV6-3 to TRBJ2-1; no firm D call. The length of the CDR3 is 14 residues. Trimming stripped 1 base from V and 2 bases from J, with 6 bases between. Germline CDR1 reads MNHEY; CDR2 reads SVGEGT. The chain's CDR3 is CASSYWVPYNEQFF. The CDR3 DNA reads as TGTGCCAGCAGTTACTGGGTCCCCTACAATGAGCAGTTCTTC.

V usage is TRBV15 and J usage is TRBJ1-1; the D is unclear. The CDR3 has 13 amino acids. Germline V gives CDR1 LNHNV, CDR2 YYDKDF (reference sequence). V lost 3 bases and J lost 0, with 5 bases in between. As DNA, the CDR3 is TGTGCCACCAGCAGGGCGTTGAACACTGAAGCTTTCTTT. Amino acid sequence: CATSRALNTEAFF.